This T cell receptor (beta chain) was recovered during a study of cytomegalovirus exposure and HLA in healthy donors (dated by TCRdb to 2015 to 2018). About the full investigation: According to an earlier analysis of 450 to 650 of the donors, about 190 million T cells yielded roughly 110 million unique TCR beta sequences and about 300 Gb of sequence data. Approximately 310 gigabases of sequencing data and around 80 million unique TCR sequences made up an early release that covered 500 to 650 HLA-typed donors. Among the roughly 400 genotyped donors, about 83% belonged to the genetic ancestry cluster associated with self-reported Caucasian donors. The aim of the study was to test whether cataloging public T cell receptors could identify signatures of past pathogen exposure. Using immunosequencing, the study profiled T cell repertoires from about 650 subjects and related those repertoires to cytomegalovirus serostatus. A separate validation cohort of 100 to 150 different subjects was used in addition to the approximately 640-subject first cohort. To predict cytomegalovirus infection status, the study brought together high-throughput TCR immunosequencing, statistical association of individual TCRs with disease status, and machine learning. A later analysis re-examined previously published TCR beta repertoires from 500 to 700 donors and added high-resolution HLA genotyping to investigate patterns of TCR occurrence. Rather than drawing on any new phenotypic data, the later analysis identified candidate immune exposures from TCR beta sequences and the way those sequences occurred across donors. An earlier analysis of 587 of the donors used high-throughput TCR beta sequencing to judge whether each TCR beta V gene segment behaved as functional or pseudogenic. Donor age, sex, ethnicity and CMV serostatus were collected together with the repertoire data. A later genetic analysis took genome-wide SNP genotypes for about 60% of the roughly 670 donors and used that subset as a discovery cohort. All discovery cohort repertoires had been generated using a single sequencing platform. Both class I and class II loci were covered by HLA typing, at four-digit resolution. The number of typed donors differed by locus: roughly 620-630 for A, B, C, DRB1 and DQB1; 522 for DQA1; some 610 for DPA1; and around 490 for DPB1. About five DR-DQ haplotypes were handled as single units for association and clustering, since linkage in the cohort was strong. Among 398 genotyped donors of the cohort, an average of about 240,000 unique TCR beta nucleotide sequences was sequenced per donor, of which roughly 17% were non-productive.

Library construction relied on the immunoSEQ multiplex PCR assay. The multiplex PCR relied on a mix of 60 forward primers for TCR Vbeta segments and 13 reverse primers for TCR Jbeta segments. A multiplex PCR assay on genomic DNA amplified the CDR3 region of rearranged TCR beta genes. The amplified TCR beta libraries were sequenced on the Illumina HiSeq System as 87-base-pair reads. Turning to the authors' computational methods: Across the 640 or so repertoires, a later analysis counted roughly 84 million unique TCR beta chains, 9.5 million to 12 million of which were shared by at least two donors. To remove PCR and sequencing errors, raw reads were error-corrected and collapsed into unique sequences using a nearest-neighbor algorithm that merged closely related sequences. V, D and J gene segments were assigned by aligning CDR3 sequences to IMGT reference sequences. For a sequence to be retained, a match of at least six nucleotides was required to both a V gene segment and a J gene segment. Rearrangements were called productive when the CDR3 lacked stop codons and stayed in frame with V and J; all others were non-productive. Following IMGT convention, CDR3 was defined as the stretch from the second conserved V-encoded cysteine up to the conserved J-encoded phenylalanine. In an earlier analysis of 500 to 650 of the donors, sequences lacking an unambiguous match to a single V gene segment were excluded. An earlier analysis of several hundred of the donors called V segments functional above 56.7% productive rearrangements and segregating when the between-donor standard deviation exceeded 5%. A statistical classification framework was built for diagnosing cytomegalovirus status from the catalog of TCR beta chain sequences. V and J gene assignment, in a later analysis, came from comparing TCR nucleotide sequences with IMGT/GENE-DB human TR gene sequences. Using the TCRdist pipeline, a later analysis assigned CDR3 sequences along with most-parsimonious VDJ recombination scenarios. In a later analysis, every TCR beta chain was defined by the combination of its CDR3 amino acid sequence and its V-gene family, and reads without a unique V-gene family were dropped. To address suspected cross-contamination and a sequencing artifact, a later analysis removed around 590 highly shared, low-generation-probability nucleotide sequences. In a later analysis, a clonal expansion index was calculated for each public chain from normalized within-repertoire ranks of inferred template counts. In a later analysis, generation probabilities were computed using a VDJ recombination model fitted to out-of-frame rearrangements, and the results were checked against IGoR. A later analysis scored TCR-TCR, TCR-HLA and TCR-CMV co-occurrence with hypergeometric tests, applying a repertoire-size bias correction to TCR pairs. False discovery rates were estimated in a later analysis by permuting HLA or CMV assignments 20 times. In a later analysis, co-occurring TCRs were grouped using DBSCAN, with TCRdist sequence similarity added in when clustering inside HLA-allele-positive subsets. For co-occurrence clustering, repertoires with fewer than 30,000 or more than 120,000 public chains were excluded, along with five or six repertoires with anomalous nucleotide sharing. In its TCRdb copy, this immuneACCESS table keeps in-frame sequences only and misses some clones. Where compared with another copy, unresolved V genes explain less than half of these, and the others have no known cause. Clone size and V and J calls were adopted from that table, with D and trimming inferred from the DNA. The sample includes approximately 150,000 clones, with 82% observed a single time. The ten top clones hold less than 3% of the sample.

In total, roughly 670 healthy bone marrow donors made up the cohort. Cohort members were all nominally healthy when sampled, although unrecorded immune exposures were likely present. The donor tested CMV seronegative, placing the donor among the 300 to 450 seronegative members of the cohort. A peripheral blood sample was provided by each donor, and peripheral blood mononuclear cells were used for TCR beta sequencing. The Qiagen DNeasy Blood Extraction Kit was used to extract genomic DNA from the blood cell samples. What the research found in general, with its limitations: In a later genetic analysis, fewer N-insertions in productive TCRs were reported among donors in an Asian-associated ancestry cluster than the roughly 640-donor mean. Because counts were too low, about 17 rarely observed V segments, including chromosome 9 orphons, were excluded from the earlier analysis of fewer than 650 of the donors. Assigning TCR associations to individual alleles was difficult when HLA alleles, especially DR and DQ, strongly co-occurred. A further reported finding was that TCR beta sequences accurately predicted the HLA-A and HLA-B alleles for most subjects in the first cohort. The cohort was sequenced for TCR beta chains only, and without alpha or paired-chain data the features that could be detected were limited. It was suggested by the authors that the approach could potentially be generalized to other disease states and immunological phenotypes. In a later analysis, TCR association rates were found to vary across HLA loci, with the most associated TCRs seen for DRB1 alleles and the fewest for HLA-C alleles. Most TCR sequences were observed very rarely across donors, whereas some public TCRs were present in many individuals. In a later analysis, HLA-associated TCR beta chains were found to be more clonally expanded and to have lower generation probabilities than equally common non-associated chains. Most CMV-associated TCR beta chains appeared to be HLA-restricted in a later analysis, and the HLA associations seemed to be driven largely by CMV exposure. The study gave a list of 150 to 200 TCR beta chains associated with cytomegalovirus. Linkage disequilibrium might explain the correlated functional status among segregating V segments, but an unknown experimental factor could not be excluded. According to a later analysis, parvovirus B19, influenza, CMV and Epstein-Barr virus appeared linked to several top co-occurrence clusters. Because HLA typing was unavailable for some donors at each locus, only the typed subset was used in association tests. In both the original and validation cohorts, the classifier was reported to diagnose cytomegalovirus status with high specificity and sensitivity. At a false discovery rate of 0.05, a later analysis linked about 16,000 TCR beta sequences to specific HLA alleles. An earlier analysis of 587 of the donors showed that most TCR beta V segments appeared in productive rearrangements either about 87% or about 30% of the time, which broadly matched IMGT annotations. A group of highly shared sequence variants was considered likely to be a technical artifact of the sequencing pipeline. An association between a missense DCLRE1C variant and V-gene and J-gene trimming of TCR beta chains was found in a later genetic analysis and replicated in an independent cohort. A few of the identified cytomegalovirus-associated TCR beta chains were confirmed in vitro to be specific for cytomegalovirus antigens. For the cohort, immune exposure information was limited to CMV serostatus. Presence/absence analyses assumed roughly uniform sequencing depth across donors, an assumption that may not hold.

Concerning this clone: What this receptor recognizes is not known. Base qualities are not recorded, but no much larger clone differs from it by a single base.

Sequencing was performed on PBMCs. The receptor's source is a male donor in good health and CMV-seronegative.

The CDR3 region reads CASSYVGGTGLNEQYF. The sequence in DNA is TGTGCCAGCAGTTACGTTGGCGGGACAGGTCTCAACGAGCAGTACTTC. The V and J genes are TRBV6-5 and TRBJ2-7; 8 middle bases align to TRBD1. CDR1 and CDR2 are drawn from the germline V gene: MNHEY, SVGAGI. CDR3 length: 16 amino acids, cysteine to phenylalanine. Only the CDR3 DNA is retained, 48 bases long and in frame from the first base. V and J are trimmed by 2 bases and 5 bases, and the gene matches miss 11 bases of the junction.